In its sample, the clone carrying this T cell receptor beta chain was seen many times. What it binds is unknown. Mismatch with germline at one junction end may stem from a read error. With 10-nucleotide random UMIs included, cDNA was synthesized by 5'RACE. MiXCR was run by TCRdb on the 5' RACE reads, yielding one entry per CDR3 protein. The sample has roughly 60,000 distinct CDR3 sequences, approximately 3.5% seen once. These data belong to a study of neurological immune-mediated disorders. Overall study: The study included about 35 multiple sclerosis patients, approximately 30 relapsing-remitting and 3 secondary progressive. General observations from the study: According to phylogenetic grouping, one related-CDR3 cluster, a possible signature, contained the repertoires of 18 of 34 multiple sclerosis patients.

Germline V lookup: CDR1 MNHEY, CDR2 SMNVEV (reference sequence). This CDR3 region has 12 residues. The V call is TRBV27, the J call TRBJ2-3; D is possibly TRBD2 (6 bases). The TCR comes from a woman aged 25 to 39 with multiple sclerosis. Sequencing was done on a sample of PBMCs. The CDR3 reads CASSFTGGPPDF. CDR3 nucleotide sequence: TGTGCCAGCAGTTTTACCGGAGGGCCTCCGGATTTT.